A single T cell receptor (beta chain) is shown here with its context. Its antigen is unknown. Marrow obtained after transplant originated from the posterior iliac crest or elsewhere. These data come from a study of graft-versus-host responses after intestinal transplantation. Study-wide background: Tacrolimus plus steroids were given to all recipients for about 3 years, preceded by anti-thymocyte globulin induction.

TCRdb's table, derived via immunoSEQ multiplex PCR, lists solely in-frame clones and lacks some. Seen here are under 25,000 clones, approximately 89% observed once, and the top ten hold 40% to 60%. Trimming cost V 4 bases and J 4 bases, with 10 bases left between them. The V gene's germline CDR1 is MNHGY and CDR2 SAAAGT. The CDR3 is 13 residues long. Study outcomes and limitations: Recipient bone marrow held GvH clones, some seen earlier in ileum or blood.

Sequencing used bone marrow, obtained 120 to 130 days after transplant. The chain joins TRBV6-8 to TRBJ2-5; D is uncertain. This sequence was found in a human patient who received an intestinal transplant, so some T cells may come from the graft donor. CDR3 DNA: TGTGCCAGCAGTTCCACTTCTCTAGAGACCCAGTACTTC. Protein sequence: CASSSTSLETQYF.